This T cell receptor (beta chain) was obtained from a study of cytomegalovirus exposure and HLA in healthy donors. J lost 4 bases, V lost 5 bases, and 5 bases had no gene match. Germline V gene data show CDR1 as SGHAT and CDR2 as FQNNGV. This CDR3 spans 14 amino acids. 60 Vbeta and 13 Jbeta primers were used in PCR. Method: immunoSEQ multiplex PCR; TCRdb's copy keeps in-frame clones and lacks some. The sample yields 110,000 to 150,000 clones, roughly 70% seen once. The chain carries TRBV11-2 and TRBJ2-3; 8 bases line up with TRBD1. Sequenced input: PBMCs. The TCR was taken from a man aged 25-45 years in good health and CMV-seronegative. The CDR3: CASSPTGAPDTQYF. For the CDR3, the DNA is TGTGCCAGCAGCCCGACAGGGGCGCCAGATACGCAGTATTTT.